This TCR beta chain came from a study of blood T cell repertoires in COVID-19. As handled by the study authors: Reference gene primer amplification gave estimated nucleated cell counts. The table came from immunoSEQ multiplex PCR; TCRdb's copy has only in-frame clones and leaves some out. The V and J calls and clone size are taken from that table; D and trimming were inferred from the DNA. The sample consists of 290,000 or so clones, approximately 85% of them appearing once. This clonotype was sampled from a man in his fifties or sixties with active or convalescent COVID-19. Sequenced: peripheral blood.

The CDR3 sequence: CASSRTGGGSTEAFF. The CDR3 region has the DNA TGTGCCAGCAGCAGGACAGGGGGCGGGAGCACTGAAGCTTTCTTT. This chain connects TRBV7-2 to TRBJ1-1, with 11 positions matching TRBD1. The germline V gene encodes CDR1 SGHTA and CDR2 FQGNSA. The CDR3 totals 15 residues. V was pared by 5 bases and J by 4 bases, with 6 bases of the junction left unmatched.